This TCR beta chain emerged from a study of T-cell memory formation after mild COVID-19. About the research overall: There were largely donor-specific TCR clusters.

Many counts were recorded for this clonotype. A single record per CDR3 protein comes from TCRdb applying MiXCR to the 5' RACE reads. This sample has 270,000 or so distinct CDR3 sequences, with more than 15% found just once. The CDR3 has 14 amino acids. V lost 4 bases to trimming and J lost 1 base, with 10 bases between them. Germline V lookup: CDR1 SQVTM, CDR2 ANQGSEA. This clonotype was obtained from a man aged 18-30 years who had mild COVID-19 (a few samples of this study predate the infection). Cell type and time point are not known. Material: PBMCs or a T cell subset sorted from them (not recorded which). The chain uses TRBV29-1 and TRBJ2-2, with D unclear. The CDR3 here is CSVVRSENTGELFF. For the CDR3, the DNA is TGCAGCGTTGTACGGTCTGAGAACACCGGGGAGCTGTTTTTT.